These 30 T cell receptor beta chains share one sample of origin, sequenced in a study of PD-L1 blockade in urothelial cancer. TCRdb's copy holds only in-frame clones and misses some; the assay was immunoSEQ multiplex PCR. The sample lists some 52,000 clones; 84% were seen once. The sequences come from PBMCs, collected around atezolizumab (anti-PD-L1) treatment. The receptors come from a man between 40 and 49 years old with urothelial cancer.

This chain links TRBV18 with TRBJ2-7, with 13 bases identical to TRBD2. The CDR3 length is 17 residues. V was pared by 0 bases and J by 3 bases, with 5 bases of the junction left unmatched. Per germline, CDR1 KGHSH and CDR2 LQKENI. The CDR3 nucleotides read TGTGCCAGCTCACCACCACGGACTAGCGGGAGTCGCTACGAGCAGTACTTC. Its translation: CASSPPRTSGSRYEQYF.

The chain couples TRBV28 to TRBJ1-5; D is unclear. Germline CDR1 MDHEN, CDR2 SYDVKM. The CDR3 runs to 16 residues. V lost 10 bases to trimming and J lost 0 bases, with 19 bases between them. Written as DNA, the CDR3 is TGTGCCACCAAAGCGTATCCCGATTATAGCAATCAGCCCCAGCATTTT. Translation: CATKAYPDYSNQPQHF.

The rearrangement links TRBV9 to TRBJ1-1; D is perhaps TRBD1 (5 bases). V was clipped by 2 bases and J by 6 bases, with 26 bases between them. The CDR3 totals 18 residues. CDR1 SGDLS and CDR2 YYNGEE come from the germline V gene. As DNA, the CDR3 is TGTGCCAGCAGCGTGGGCAGGGTTAATGTACTCGGGCAGGCTGAAGCTTTCTTT. This encodes CASSVGRVNVLGQAEAFF.

The CDR3 protein is CASGRQTYNEQFF. CDR3 in DNA: TGCGCCAGCGGCCGACAGACCTACAATGAGCAGTTCTTC. The chain recombines TRBV10-2 with TRBJ2-1, with D perhaps TRBD1 (5 bases). The CDR3 sequence is 13 residues long. CDR1 and CDR2 (germline): WSHSY, SAAADI. The V gene lost 8 bases and the J gene lost 2 bases, with 10 bases spanning the gap.

The chain links TRBV6-1 to TRBJ2-1, with 9 bases identical to TRBD1. This CDR3 has 17 residues. In germline, CDR1 is MNHNS, CDR2 SASEGT. J was trimmed by 5 bases and V by 1 base; bases with no gene match: 9. In DNA, the CDR3 is TGTGCCAGCAGTGAAGTTACAGGGGGCGCGAAGAACAATGAGCAGTTCTTC. Its translation is CASSEVTGGAKNNEQFF.

This clone was counted between two and nine times. The chain couples TRBV28 to TRBJ1-5; 8 bases line up with TRBD1. The V gene's germline CDR1 is MDHEN and CDR2 SYDVKM. This CDR3 is 15 amino acids long. The trim removed 5 bases at V and 5 bases at J, leaving 8 bases unmatched. CDR3 nucleotide sequence: TGTGCCAGCAGTGAGGTGGGACAGGCCGATCAGCCCCAGCATTTT. Encoded protein: CASSEVGQADQPQHF.

The V gene is TRBV2, the J gene TRBJ2-7; D uncertain. The CDR3 consists of 14 residues. Trimming shortened V by 6 bases and J by 2 bases, and 14 bases separated the two germline ends. Per the germline V gene, CDR1 is SNHLY and CDR2 is FYNNEI. The CDR3, as DNA: TGTGCCAGCAGCGACACTTACTTCACCTACGAGCAGTACTTC. Translation gives CASSDTYFTYEQYF.

This clone was detected once. This chain connects TRBV10-3 to TRBJ2-1; TRBD2 aligns across 14 bases. This CDR3 comprises 18 residues. Germline CDR1 and CDR2: ENHRY and SYGVKD. Unmatched junction bases numbered 6, after V lost 2 bases and J lost 3 bases. CDR3 sequence (DNA): TGTGCCATCAGTGAGGGTGGGACTAGCGGGAGTAACTACAATGAGCAGTTCTTC. This gives the protein CAISEGGTSGSNYNEQFF.

Notes on this clone: Its ends do not fully match the called genes, so a read error is possible. The chain uses TRBV7-3 and TRBJ1-1, with a weak D call TRBD1 (5 bases). This CDR3 contains 13 residues. Per germline, CDR1 SGHTA and CDR2 FQGTGA. CDR3 amino acids: CASSQRRQGILIF. CDR3 DNA sequence: TGTGCCAGCAGTCAGCGACGGCAGGGAATTCTGATCTTT.

J is TRBJ1-5 and V is TRBV7-2; D remains unclear. Trimming shortened V by 0 bases and J by 2 bases, and 5 bases separated the two germline ends. This CDR3 spans 14 amino acids. Germline V gene data show CDR1 as SGHTA and CDR2 as FQGNSA. The CDR3 region has the DNA TGTGCCAGCAGCTTAGCGGCGGGCAATCAGCCCCAGCATTTT. It yields the protein CASSLAAGNQPQHF.

The chain recombines TRBV7-8 with TRBJ2-7; 10 bases map to TRBD1. The V and J ends lost 5 bases and 4 bases, in that order; junction bases with no gene match: 11. CDR3 length: 16 residues. CDR1 and CDR2 from the germline V gene are SGHVS and FQNEAQ. The CDR3 reads CASSKGAGTGEYEQYF. The CDR3 coding sequence is TGTGCCAGCAGCAAGGGGGCCGGGACAGGGGAGTACGAGCAGTACTTC.

This clone was recorded once. V gene TRBV14 combines with J gene TRBJ1-1; TRBD1 matches 7 bases. Trimming removed 1 base from V and 6 bases from J; junction bases left unmatched: 2. The CDR3 loop spans 13 amino acids. Looked up from germline, CDR1 is SGHDN and CDR2 is FVKESK. The CDR3 bases are TGTGCCAGCAGCCAAGGACAGGGATCTGAAGCTTTCTTT. It is translated as CASSQGQGSEAFF.

The chain links TRBV30 to TRBJ2-1; 12 bases match TRBD2. Germline V lookup: CDR1 GTSNPN, CDR2 SVGIG (reference sequence). There are 20 residues in the CDR3. J lost 0 bases, V lost 3 bases, and 15 bases had no gene match. The CDR3 coding sequence is TGTGCCTGGAGGCCGAAGGGGCTAGCGGGAGGGTTGGGCTCCTACAATGAGCAGTTCTTC. Translated, it gives CAWRPKGLAGGLGSYNEQFF.

This rearrangement joins TRBV6-1 to TRBJ2-5, with D tentatively TRBD1 (7 bases). The CDR3 runs to 13 residues. V gave up 8 bases and J gave up 6 bases, with 16 bases separating them. The germline V gene encodes CDR1 MNHNS and CDR2 SASEGT. In DNA, the CDR3 is TGTGCCAGCGGGGGGACAGCCTTCAAGACCCAGTACTTC. Amino acid sequence: CASGGTAFKTQYF.

The chain combines TRBV28 with TRBJ1-2; no firm D call. Germline assignment: CDR1 MDHEN and CDR2 SYDVKM. The CDR3 is made up of 15 amino acids. V lost 6 bases and J lost 12, with 26 bases in between. CDR3 protein: CASSPPQEKSAGDTF. The CDR3 bases are TGTGCCAGCAGCCCCCCCCAGGAGAAGTCCGCGGGAGACACCTTC.

The chain carries TRBV5-6 and TRBJ2-7, with a possible D match to TRBD2 (5 bases). The CDR3 is 14 amino acids. Trimming cost V 1 base and J 1 base, with 9 bases left between them. Germline assignment: CDR1 SGHDT and CDR2 YYEEEE. CDR3 nucleotides: TGTGCCAGCAGCTTGCTAGCAAAGTCCTACGAGCAGTACTTC. This translates into CASSLLAKSYEQYF.

This clone was observed a single time. The V gene is TRBV19, the J gene TRBJ2-3; TRBD2 agrees at 10 bases. The length of the CDR3 is 15 residues. Per the germline V gene, CDR1 is LNHDA and CDR2 is SQIVND (reference sequence). V dropped 2 bases and J dropped 6; count of bases not matched to a gene: 5. Here the CDR3 DNA reads TGTGCCAGTAGTATATTAGCGGGAGGAACGGATACGCAGTATTTT. It is translated as CASSILAGGTDTQYF.

The chain links TRBV5-4 to TRBJ2-7, with 9 nucleotides matching TRBD1. The germline V gene has CDR1 SGHNT and CDR2 YYREEE (reference sequence). The CDR3 contains 15 residues. The V and J ends lost 6 bases and 5 bases, in that order; junction bases with no gene match: 12. Here the CDR3 reads CASKNPGQGRNEQYF. For the CDR3, the DNA is TGTGCCAGCAAAAACCCCGGACAGGGGAGGAACGAGCAGTACTTC. Filled out from reference TRBV5-4 and TRBJ2-7, the complete variable domain reads ETGVTQSPTHLIKTRGQQVTLRCSSQSGHNTVSWYQQALGQGPQFIFQYYREEENGRGNFPPRFSGLQFPNYSSELNVNALELDDSALYLCASKNPGQGRNEQYFGPGTRLTVT.

V gene TRBV27 combines with J gene TRBJ2-2; 7 bases match TRBD2. V gave up 0 bases and J gave up 5 bases; unmatched junction bases: 6. The germline V gene has CDR1 MNHEY and CDR2 SMNVEV (reference sequence). This CDR3 spans 16 amino acids. The CDR3 loop is CASSLSWGGGTGELFF. CDR3 bases: TGTGCCAGCAGTTTATCGTGGGGGGGAGGGACCGGGGAGCTGTTTTTT.

J is TRBJ2-1 and V is TRBV21-1; the table's D call, TRBD2, was not checked against the DNA. TRBV21-1 is tagged as a pseudogene. The CDR3 runs 16 residues. The CDR3 DNA sequence: TGTGCCAGCAGCAAAGGGACCGGGACTAGGATGGATGAGCAGTTCTTC. This gives the protein CASSKGTGTRMDEQFF.

This chain uses TRBV11-2 with TRBJ1-2, with D maybe TRBD1 (5 bases). V lost 3 bases and J 6 bases, leaving 11 bases between the germline ends. CDR3 length equals 13 residues. Looked up from germline, CDR1 is SGHAT and CDR2 is FQNNGV. CDR3 loop: CASSFREWDGYTF. CDR3 nucleotides: TGTGCCAGCAGCTTCAGGGAATGGGATGGCTACACCTTC.

The chain carries TRBV9 and TRBJ1-5, with D maybe TRBD1 (5 bases). The V end lost 0 bases, the J end lost 7 bases, and 11 bases lay between the germline ends. This CDR3 has 14 amino acids. Germline CDR1 is SGDLS and CDR2 is YYNGEE. DNA for the CDR3: TGTGCCAGCAGCGTAGATGGGGGGGAACAGCCCCAGCATTTT. Encoded protein: CASSVDGGEQPQHF.

The rearrangement joins TRBV9 to TRBJ2-3; TRBD2 matches 9 bases. V lost 0 bases to trimming and J lost 6 bases; unmatched junction nucleotides: 14. CDR3 length: 18 amino acids. The germline V gene has CDR1 SGDLS and CDR2 YYNGEE. In DNA form, the CDR3 reads TGTGCCAGCAGCGTAGGGGTCGCGGCGGGAGGGCCCGGGGATACGCAGTATTTT. Amino acid sequence: CASSVGVAAGGPGDTQYF.

Notes on this clone: Given a much more abundant clone one base away, this may be a read error. At the DNA level, this CDR3 is encoded by other sequences in the same sample as well. The chain links TRBV4-2 to TRBJ1-1; the D is unclear. From germline, CDR1 is LGHNA and CDR2 YNFKEQ. CDR3 length: 14 residues. CDR3 nucleotides: TGTGCCAGCAGCCAAGTCACAGACCACACTGAGGCTTTCTTT. Encoded protein: CASSQVTDHTEAFF.

The J gene is TRBJ2-1, the V gene TRBV28; TRBD1 matches at 8 bases. Germline CDR1 is MDHEN and CDR2 is SYDVKM. The ends lost 6 bases at V and 7 bases at J; junction bases unmatched: 11. This CDR3 has 15 residues. CDR3 sequence: CASRAGGEAMNEQFF. The CDR3 DNA reads TGTGCCAGCAGGGCAGGGGGCGAGGCGATGAATGAGCAGTTCTTC. The whole variable domain, remainder taken from reference TRBV28 and TRBJ2-1, is DVKVTQSSRYLVKRTGEKVFLECVQDMDHENMFWYRQDPGLGLRLIYFSYDVKMKEKGDIPEGYSVSREKKERFSLILESASTNQTSMYLCASRAGGEAMNEQFFGPGTRLTVL.

V gene TRBV18 combines with J gene TRBJ2-7, with 10 bases aligning to TRBD1. The V gene's germline CDR1 is KGHSH and CDR2 LQKENI. The trim removed 1 base at V and 2 bases at J, leaving 2 bases unmatched. This CDR3 comprises 15 residues. The CDR3 DNA follows: TGTGCCAGCTCACCACAGGGGACAGGGGCCTACGAGCAGTACTTC. Its protein is CASSPQGTGAYEQYF.

V and J are TRBV5-1 and TRBJ1-1; TRBD1 matches at 7 bases. From germline, CDR1 is SGHRS and CDR2 YFSETQ. The CDR3 runs 17 residues. Germline trimming cut 4 bases from V and 2 bases from J; bases unmatched to any gene: 14. Written as DNA, the CDR3 is TGCGCCAGCAGCGAGAGGGGGATACAGGGGCGAAACACTGAAGCTTTCTTT. This sequence encodes CASSERGIQGRNTEAFF.

The chain joins TRBV29-1 to TRBJ2-1; 13 bases are a match to TRBD2. The CDR3 is 14 residues long. The germline gives CDR1 SQVTM, CDR2 ANQGSEA. The J segment lost 9 bases and the V segment lost 6 bases, leaving 8 bases of the junction unmatched. In DNA form, the CDR3 reads TGCAGCGTCGCCGGGACTAGCGGGACTACTGAGCAGTTCTTC. Protein sequence: CSVAGTSGTTEQFF.

The genes are TRBV5-5 and TRBJ2-7; tentatively, D is TRBD2 (7 bases). Germline CDR1 and CDR2: SGHKS and YYEKEE (reference sequence). This CDR3 region has 15 residues. The germline V and J ends were trimmed by 4 bases and 5 bases, with 19 bases remaining between them. The CDR3 nucleotides are TGTGCCAGCAGCCCATCCGGCGGGGGCCGAAACGAGCAGTACTTC. This translates into CASSPSGGGRNEQYF.

This clone occurred once. V gene TRBV19 combines with J gene TRBJ2-1, with 13 bases matching TRBD2. The CDR3 is 14 residues long. V lost 8 bases to trimming and J lost 6 bases; unmatched junction nucleotides: 4. From germline, CDR1 is LNHDA and CDR2 SQIVND (reference sequence). For the CDR3, the DNA is TGTGCCAGTTCGGGACTAGCGGGAAGCAATGAGCAGTTCTTC. The encoded protein is CASSGLAGSNEQFF.